Sequencing of this TCR beta chain was carried out in a study of blood T cell repertoires in COVID-19. In the study overall: Acute and convalescent COVID-19 specimens originated in the United States, Italy and Spain. The cDNA or gDNA used as material had been derived from T cells, B-cell-depleted T cells, or PBMCs.

The Seattle patients, enrolled during active infection, were followed longitudinally. Germline lookup yields CDR1 KGHSH and CDR2 LQKENI. Deletions cut 2 bases from V and 7 bases from J, with 15 bases between. The CDR3 is 16 residues long. Original handling: Reference gene primer amplification in the assay estimated nucleated cell counts. Measured with immunoSEQ multiplex PCR; TCRdb has only the in-frame clones, and not every one. V and J calls and clone size follow that table, whereas D and trimming were derived from the DNA. The sample holds roughly 350,000 clones, around nine tenths seen once. Sequencing was done on a sample of peripheral blood. The gene calls are TRBV18 and TRBJ1-6, with a tentative D call TRBD1 (5 bases). This TCR was sampled from a woman in her seventies with COVID-19, enrolled during active disease. The CDR3 reads CASSPKYETANSPLHF. CDR3 coding DNA: TGTGCCAGCTCACCAAAATATGAGACAGCGAATTCACCCCTCCACTTT. Full variable domain (outside the CDR3, taken from reference TRBV18 and TRBJ1-6): NAGVMQNPRHLVRRRGQEARLRCSPMKGHSHVYWYRQLPEEGLKFMVYLQKENIIDESGMPKERFSAEFPKEGPSILRIQQVVRGDSAAYFCASSPKYETANSPLHFGNGTRLTVT.